These 10 T cell receptor beta chains share one sample of origin, sequenced in a study of cytomegalovirus exposure and HLA in healthy donors. The PCR was carried out with 60 Vbeta primers and 13 Jbeta primers. The method was immunoSEQ multiplex PCR; TCRdb's version includes in-frame clones alone and lacks a portion of them. The profile shows roughly 130,000 clones, under 85% of them singletons. The material sequenced was PBMCs. The receptors derive from a boy aged 10-17 years in good health and CMV-seronegative.

The V call is TRBV2, the J call TRBJ1-4; 10 bases line up with TRBD1. This CDR3 has 16 residues. Germline trimming cut 5 bases from V and 0 bases from J; bases unmatched to any gene: 3. From germline, CDR1 is SNHLY and CDR2 FYNNEI. This CDR3 is CASSRDRGATNEKLFF. CDR3 sequence (DNA): TGTGCCAGCAGTAGGGACAGGGGTGCAACTAATGAAAAACTGTTTTTT.

This chain connects TRBV15 to TRBJ2-3, with TRBD2 matching over 9 bases. The CDR3 is 16 residues long. Germline CDR1 and CDR2: LNHNV and YYDKDF (reference sequence). Unmatched junction bases numbered 7, after V lost 0 bases and J lost 6 bases. The CDR3 region has the DNA TGTGCCACCAGCAGAGATTCGGCTAGCGGGGAGGATACGCAGTATTTT. Translating it yields CATSRDSASGEDTQYF.

This rearrangement joins TRBV25-1 to TRBJ1-2, with D possibly matching TRBD1 (5 bases). V was pared by 7 bases and J by 8 bases, with 17 bases between. Germline V gives CDR1 MGHDK, CDR2 SYGVNS. The CDR3 loop spans 13 amino acids. The CDR3 nucleotides are TGTGCCAGCACTCAACCTGGGGCTCTGGGCTACACCTTC. It yields the protein CASTQPGALGYTF.

The chain has TRBV27 and TRBJ1-1; D remains unclear. Germline V CDR1 and CDR2: MNHEY, SMNVEV (reference sequence). The CDR3 covers 13 residues. V lost 6 bases and J 1 base, leaving 9 bases between the germline ends. CDR3: CASSPGGNTEAFF. The CDR3, as DNA: TGTGCCAGCAGCCCTGGAGGGAACACTGAAGCTTTCTTT.

This sequence joins TRBV6-4 and TRBJ2-1; TRBD2 is a possible D gene (5 bases). Germline assignment: CDR1 MRHNA and CDR2 SNTAGT. V lost 5 bases and J 0 bases, leaving 17 bases between the germline ends. This CDR3 has 17 residues. The CDR3 DNA reads TGTGCCAGCAGTATCCTTGCGGGCTCTAGCTCCTACAATGAGCAGTTCTTC. Amino acid sequence: CASSILAGSSSYNEQFF.

The chain's CDR3 is CASSLFSRGTSGSLDEQFF. The CDR3 coding sequence is TGTGCCAGCAGCTTGTTTAGCAGGGGGACTAGCGGGAGTTTGGATGAGCAGTTCTTC. The chain links TRBV5-7 to TRBJ2-1; 14 nucleotides match TRBD2. TRBV5-7 is an ORF, and what it does is uncertain. Trimming at V came to 1 base and at J to 8 bases, leaving 14 bases not matched to a gene. There are 19 residues in the CDR3.

This chain uses TRBV2 with TRBJ2-7; D may be TRBD2 (5 bases). In germline, CDR1 is SNHLY, CDR2 FYNNEI. The CDR3 has 15 amino acids. The V end was cut by 5 bases, the J end by 4 bases, with 18 bases between. The CDR3 protein is CASSSAVRGPYEQYF. The CDR3, as DNA: TGTGCCAGCAGTTCAGCGGTCCGAGGACCGTACGAGCAGTACTTC.

This clone was observed a handful of times. The V gene is TRBV4-1, the J gene TRBJ1-4; no reliable D call. Germline V lookup: CDR1 MGHRA, CDR2 YSYEKL. The CDR3 sequence is 15 residues long. Trimming took 1 base from V and 4 from J, leaving 10 bases between them. The CDR3 is CASSQVGSLNEKLFF. As DNA, the CDR3 is TGCGCCAGCAGCCAAGTCGGGAGTCTTAATGAAAAACTGTTTTTT.

The CDR3 region has the DNA TGTGCCAGCACGCAATCCGGGACAGGGGCCACCGGGGAGCTGTTTTTT. Translating gives CASTQSGTGATGELFF. The chain carries TRBV25-1 and TRBJ2-2; the match to TRBD1 covers 10 bases. Per the germline V gene, CDR1 is MGHDK and CDR2 is SYGVNS. The J segment lost 4 bases and the V segment lost 7 bases, leaving 9 bases of the junction unmatched. The CDR3 loop spans 16 amino acids.

The chain couples TRBV19 to TRBJ2-2; 8 bases agree with TRBD1. The CDR3 has 14 amino acids. The J segment lost 3 bases and the V segment lost 7 bases, leaving 4 bases of the junction unmatched. Germline V gives CDR1 LNHDA, CDR2 SQIVND (reference sequence). The chain's CDR3 is CASKDRVDTGELFF. The CDR3 region has the DNA TGTGCCAGTAAGGACAGGGTCGACACCGGGGAGCTGTTTTTT.